The 21 T cell receptor beta chains in this list originate from one sample, sequenced in a study of TIL therapy for anti-PD-1-resistant metastatic lung cancer. This was the immunoSEQ v3 assay. The protocol was immunoSEQ multiplex PCR, while the TCRdb copy is restricted to in-frame clones and leaves out a portion. Among 95,000 or so clones listed, roughly 65% were seen once. Time point indicated: pre-treatment sample, taken before nivolumab and TIL therapy. The tumor samples were excised metastases, mostly pleural nodules or supraclavicular lymph nodes. The source material was tumor tissue, sampled at baseline. The receptors shown here come from a person between 25 and 80 years old with non-small cell lung cancer.

J is TRBJ2-4 and V is TRBV11-2; D gene unclear. The V and J ends lost 3 bases and 0 bases respectively, with 9 bases between them. The CDR3 totals 15 residues. Germline lookup yields CDR1 SGHAT and CDR2 FQNNGV. Here the CDR3 DNA reads TGTGCCAGCAGCTTCTCAAGGATAGCCAAAAACATTCAGTACTTC. The encoded protein is CASSFSRIAKNIQYF.

The V and J genes are TRBV7-9 and TRBJ2-2, with D perhaps matching TRBD1 or TRBD2 (5 bases each). The CDR3 extends over 15 amino acids. Per germline, CDR1 SEHNR and CDR2 FQNEAQ (reference sequence). V lost 3 bases and J 6 bases, leaving 14 bases between the germline ends. The CDR3 bases are TGTGCCAGCAGCTTTGGGACGGAAGAGGCCGGGGAGCTGTTTTTT. It yields the protein CASSFGTEEAGELFF.

The rearrangement joins TRBV6-4 to TRBJ2-1; TRBD2 aligns across 7 bases. Trimming at V came to 6 bases and at J to 4 bases, leaving 9 bases not matched to a gene. Germline V gene lookup returns CDR1 MRHNA and CDR2 SNTAGT. This CDR3 has 15 residues. CDR3 sequence: CASRASGTKYNEQFF. The CDR3 bases are TGTGCCAGCAGAGCCTCCGGGACTAAATACAATGAGCAGTTCTTC.

There are a few counts of this clone. The CDR3 region is CASSLEEGQHQPQHF. CDR3 DNA: TGTGCCAGCAGCTTAGAGGAGGGACAGCACCAGCCCCAGCATTTT. The chain recombines TRBV7-6 with TRBJ1-5; 7 positions match TRBD1. CDR1 SGHVS and CDR2 FNYEAQ come from the germline V gene. CDR3 length: 15 amino acids. V trimming: 1 base; J trimming: 7 bases; junction bases outside the gene matches: 7.

The rearrangement joins TRBV6-2 or TRBV6-3 to TRBJ1-5, with 7 bases that match TRBD1. The CDR3 is 12 amino acids. Trimming cost V 5 bases and J 11 bases; bases outside gene matches: 6. Germline CDR1 MNHEY, CDR2 SVGEGT. The CDR3 sequence: CASSPDRVAQHF. CDR3 bases: TGTGCCAGCAGTCCCGACAGGGTTGCCCAGCATTTT.

This clone appeared a few times. The chain is built from TRBV6-5 and TRBJ2-7; the D gene is possibly TRBD2 (5 bases). The CDR3 is 12 amino acids. Per germline, CDR1 MNHEY and CDR2 SVGAGI. Trimming removed 8 bases at V and 3 bases at J, with 11 bases between. The CDR3 DNA follows: TGTGCCAGCGAGGGCAATCACTACGAGCAGTACTTC. Its translation is CASEGNHYEQYF.

J is TRBJ2-7 and V is TRBV19; 7 bases line up with TRBD2. The CDR3 runs to 14 residues. CDR1 is LNHDA and CDR2 is SQIVND in the germline V gene (reference sequence). The ends lost 4 bases at V and 3 bases at J; junction bases unmatched: 6. The CDR3 DNA is TGTGCCAGTAGTACCATGGGAGGGCTCTACGAGCAGTACTTC. It translates to CASSTMGGLYEQYF.

This chain uses TRBV28 with TRBJ1-5; TRBD1 matches at 8 bases. The CDR3 extends over 16 amino acids. The ends lost 4 bases at V and 3 bases at J; junction bases unmatched: 8. Germline V gene data show CDR1 as MDHEN and CDR2 as SYDVKM. The CDR3 sequence is CASSSWGTGVNQPQHF. The CDR3 DNA sequence: TGTGCCAGCAGTTCATGGGGGACAGGAGTCAATCAGCCCCAGCATTTT. The whole variable domain, remainder taken from reference TRBV28 and TRBJ1-5, is DVKVTQSSRYLVKRTGEKVFLECVQDMDHENMFWYRQDPGLGLRLIYFSYDVKMKEKGDIPEGYSVSREKKERFSLILESASTNQTSMYLCASSSWGTGVNQPQHFGDGTRLSIL.

This clone occurred once. V usage is TRBV1 and J usage is TRBJ2-3; TRBD2 is the table's D call and was not checked against the DNA. TRBV1 is marked as a pseudogene. This CDR3 region has 19 residues. The CDR3 nucleotides read TGCACCAGCAGCCCAAGTGGCCCCTTGCTAGCGGGAGTTCCAGATACGCAGTATTTT. Translated, it gives CTSSPSGPLLAGVPDTQYF.

The chain recombines TRBV5-1 with TRBJ2-2; a possible D gene is TRBD1 (5 bases). This CDR3 is built from 15 residues. Trimming shortened V by 2 bases and J by 0 bases, and 8 bases separated the two germline ends. The germline V gene has CDR1 SGHRS and CDR2 YFSETQ. The CDR3 region is CASSFDSANTGELFF. CDR3 nucleotide sequence: TGCGCCAGCAGCTTTGACAGCGCGAACACCGGGGAGCTGTTTTTT.

The rearrangement joins TRBV10-3 to TRBJ2-5, with TRBD1 matching over 11 bases. Looked up from germline, CDR1 is ENHRY and CDR2 is SYGVKD. After removal of 10 bases from V and 2 bases from J, the junction contained 9 bases not matched to a gene. This CDR3 is built from 15 residues. CDR3 sequence: CATAPGQGVQETQYF. CDR3 bases: TGTGCCACCGCCCCGGGACAGGGGGTACAAGAGACCCAGTACTTC.

The chain joins TRBV24-1 to TRBJ2-1; 9 bases line up with TRBD2. V shed 0 bases, J shed 7 bases, and the junction held 3 bases outside the gene matches. CDR1 KGHDR and CDR2 SFDVKD come from the germline V gene. The CDR3 length is 15 residues. The CDR3 DNA follows: TGTGCCACCAGTGATTTGGCGGGAGGGGGTAATGAGCAGTTCTTC. Translating it yields CATSDLAGGGNEQFF.

This clone was seen more than once but under ten times. The chain is built from TRBV11-2 and TRBJ1-1; no clear D. This CDR3 region has 12 residues. The V end was cut by 5 bases, the J end by 4 bases, with 8 bases between. Germline CDR1 reads SGHAT; CDR2 reads FQNNGV. The CDR3 spells CASSEPTTEAFF. CDR3 nucleotides: TGTGCCAGCAGCGAACCTACCACTGAAGCTTTCTTT.

This clone was counted between two and nine times. V is TRBV30 and J is TRBJ1-6, with D maybe TRBD1 (5 bases). Per germline, CDR1 GTSNPN and CDR2 SVGIG (reference sequence). Deletions cut 8 bases from V and 9 bases from J, with 14 bases between. The length of the CDR3 is 12 residues. The CDR3, as DNA: TGTGCCGGGGCCCGGGGGGGTTCACCCCTCCACTTT. It translates to CAGARGGSPLHF.

The chain joins TRBV4-1 to TRBJ2-2; D perhaps matches TRBD1 (6 bases). Germline V CDR1 and CDR2: MGHRA, YSYEKL. The CDR3 has 16 amino acids. The V gene lost 0 bases and the J gene lost 0 bases, with 8 bases spanning the gap. The CDR3 reads CASSQDPGANTGELFF. CDR3 in DNA: TGCGCCAGCAGCCAAGATCCAGGGGCGAACACCGGGGAGCTGTTTTTT.

This chain uses TRBV7-9 with TRBJ2-2; D is perhaps TRBD1 (5 bases). This CDR3 has 14 residues. Germline V gene sequence: CDR1 SEHNR, CDR2 FQNEAQ (reference sequence). V lost 1 base, J lost 6 bases, and 9 bases lay in between. The CDR3 loop reads CASSLVGVAGELFF. The CDR3 bases are TGTGCCAGCAGCTTAGTAGGGGTAGCCGGGGAGCTGTTTTTT.

J is TRBJ2-1 and V is TRBV6-2 or TRBV6-3, with D unresolved. V was shortened by 1 base and J by 3 bases, with 7 bases between the two germline ends. CDR1 is MNHEY, CDR2 SVGEGT, per germline. The CDR3 is 14 residues long. This CDR3 is CASSYYIGYNEQFF. For the CDR3, the DNA is TGTGCCAGCAGTTACTACATAGGCTACAATGAGCAGTTCTTC.

This clone was observed a handful of times. The chain joins TRBV11-2 to TRBJ1-1; 7 bases fit TRBD1. Trimming removed 2 bases from V and 1 base from J; junction bases left unmatched: 1. Germline loops: CDR1 SGHAT, CDR2 FQNNGV. The CDR3 length is 14 residues. The CDR3 nucleotides are TGTGCCAGCAGCTTAAGGACAGGGAACACTGAAGCTTTCTTT. Its translation is CASSLRTGNTEAFF. Full variable domain (outside the CDR3, taken from reference TRBV11-2 and TRBJ1-1): EAGVAQSPRYKIIEKRQSVAFWCNPISGHATLYWYQQILGQGPKLLIQFQNNGVVDDSQLPKDRFSAERLKGVDSTLKIQPAKLEDSAVYLCASSLRTGNTEAFFGQGTRLTVV.

The chain is built from TRBV24-1 and TRBJ1-1, with D possibly matching TRBD1 (6 bases). V was clipped by 4 bases and J by 1 base, with 9 bases between them. The CDR3 contains 14 residues. CDR1 is KGHDR, CDR2 SFDVKD, per germline. As DNA, the CDR3 is TGTGCCACCAGTGAAGGGACAAAGAACACTGAAGCTTTCTTT. The encoded protein is CATSEGTKNTEAFF.

V and J are TRBV5-4 and TRBJ2-1, with a possible D match to TRBD2 (8 bases). CDR1 is SGHNT, CDR2 YYREEE, per germline (reference sequence). Trimming cost V 4 bases and J 2 bases, with 13 bases left between them. The CDR3 has 15 amino acids. The CDR3 DNA follows: TGTGCCAGCAGCCGGGAGGGGGCCCCCTACAATGAGCAGTTCTTC. This codes for CASSREGAPYNEQFF.

CDR3 loop: CASSYFIGTGELFF. For the CDR3, the DNA is TGTGCCAGCAGTTACTTTATAGGGACCGGGGAGCTGTTTTTT. The chain is built from TRBV6-5 and TRBJ2-2; D unresolved. Germline CDR1 MNHEY, CDR2 SVGAGI. V dropped 1 base and J dropped 5 bases, with 8 bases sitting between them. The CDR3 length is 14 residues.